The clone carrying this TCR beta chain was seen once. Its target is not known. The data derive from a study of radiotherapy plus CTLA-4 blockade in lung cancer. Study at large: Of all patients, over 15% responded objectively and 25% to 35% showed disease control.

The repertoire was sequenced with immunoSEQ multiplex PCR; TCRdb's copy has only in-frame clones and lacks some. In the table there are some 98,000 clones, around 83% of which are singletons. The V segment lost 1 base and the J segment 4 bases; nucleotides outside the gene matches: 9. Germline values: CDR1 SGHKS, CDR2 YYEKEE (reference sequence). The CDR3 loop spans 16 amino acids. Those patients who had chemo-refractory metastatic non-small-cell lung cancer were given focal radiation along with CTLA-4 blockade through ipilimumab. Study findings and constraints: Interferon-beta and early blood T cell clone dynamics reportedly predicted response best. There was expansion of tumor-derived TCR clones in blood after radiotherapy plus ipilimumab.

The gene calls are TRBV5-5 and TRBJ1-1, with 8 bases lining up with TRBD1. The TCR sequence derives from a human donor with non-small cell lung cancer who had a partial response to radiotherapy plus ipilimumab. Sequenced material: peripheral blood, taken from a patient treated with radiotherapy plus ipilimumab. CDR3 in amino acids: CASSLWAGGFVTEAFF. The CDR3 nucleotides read TGTGCCAGCAGCTTGTGGGCAGGGGGCTTTGTCACTGAAGCTTTCTTT.